This entry concerns a single TCR beta chain. The data originate from a study of blood T cell repertoires in COVID-19. Background on the study: Acute and convalescent COVID-19 samples came from the United States, Italy and Spain. T cells, B-cell-depleted T cells, or PBMCs supplied cDNA or gDNA.

This CDR3 has 14 amino acids. From germline, CDR1 is MNHEY and CDR2 SMNVEV (reference sequence). V lost 8 bases and J lost 0, with 13 bases in between. In the authors' workflow: Amplification of reference gene primers was used by the study to estimate nucleated cell counts. Assay: immunoSEQ multiplex PCR; the TCRdb copy retains only in-frame clones and omits some. V and J calls and clone size are copied from that table; D and trimming were computed from the DNA. This sample has about 260,000 clones, with 75% to 90% found just once. The specimen sequenced was peripheral blood. The receptor was isolated from a middle-aged woman with acute or convalescent COVID-19. The chain carries TRBV27 and TRBJ1-2, with D perhaps TRBD1 (5 bases). CDR3 region: CASRGRSTNYGYTF. CDR3 sequence (DNA): TGTGCCAGCCGGGGGAGATCAACTAACTATGGCTACACCTTC.